This TCR beta chain was found in a study of T cell responses to AZD1222 COVID-19 vaccine. Study-wide results and caveats: Vaccine-associated CD4 TCRs ranged over spike, dominating at 160-218 and 743-854. Once two AZD1222 doses were given, Spike-specific TCR breadth and depth went up.

Sequencing was performed with immunoSEQ multiplex PCR; in TCRdb, only in-frame clones are kept and a portion is missing. In the table there are more than 95,000 clones, over 75% of which are singletons. V lost 3 bases to trimming and J lost 4 bases, with 10 bases between them. Germline V gene data show CDR1 as KGHSH and CDR2 as LQKENI. CDR3 length: 14 amino acids. Of note for this clone: Its antigen is still unknown.

Sample: peripheral blood, taken on day 0 of AZD1222 vaccination. This TCR came from an adult in good health. The rearrangement links TRBV18 to TRBJ1-3, with D hard to call. The CDR3, as DNA: TGTGCCAGCTCACCCCGCGGGTCCGGAAACACCATATATTTT. Its translation is CASSPRGSGNTIYF.